What follows is one TCR beta chain and its context. The sample originates from a study of cytomegalovirus exposure and HLA in healthy donors. PCR was performed using 60 Vbeta and 13 Jbeta primers. The table came from immunoSEQ multiplex PCR; TCRdb's copy has only in-frame clones and leaves some out. The sample has over 40,000 clones; over 55% are singletons. What was sequenced was PBMCs. The sequence derives from a man in his sixties in good health and CMV-seropositive.

Written as DNA, the CDR3 is TGTGCCACCCGGACAGGGCCTCAGCCCCAGCATTTT. Its protein product is CATRTGPQPQHF. This chain uses TRBV28 with TRBJ1-5; 8 bases agree with TRBD1. V lost 10 bases and J lost 6; bases outside the gene matches: 5. The CDR3 extends over 12 amino acids. Germline V gene sequence: CDR1 MDHEN, CDR2 SYDVKM.